Presented here are 26 T cell receptor beta chains from one specimen sequenced in a study of cytomegalovirus exposure and HLA in healthy donors (dated by TCRdb to the late 2010s). Libraries were constructed by the immunoSEQ multiplex PCR assay. TCRdb obtained this table from immuneACCESS and retained in-frame rearrangements with V and J assigned. These tables miss some clones; where compared with another copy, unresolved V genes account for less than half of the shortfall, and the remainder is unexplained. Counted in this sample were some 170,000 clones; 89% of them appeared once. The leading ten clones occupy 10% of the sample. Sequencing was carried out using PBMCs. These receptors were taken from a woman in her late teens or twenties in good health and CMV-seropositive.

The chain combines TRBV7-3 with TRBJ2-1; D is ambiguous. Trimming took 3 bases from V and 5 from J, leaving 14 bases between them. The germline gives CDR1 SGHTA, CDR2 FQGTGA. This CDR3 has 15 amino acids. DNA for the CDR3: TGTGCCAGCAGCTTTCTAGTAGCCCGTCACAATGAGCAGTTCTTC. Its protein product is CASSFLVARHNEQFF.

This rearrangement joins TRBV9 to TRBJ2-1; D call uncertain. This CDR3 spans 15 amino acids. The germline gives CDR1 SGDLS, CDR2 YYNGEE. V dropped 0 bases and J dropped 0 bases, with 7 bases sitting between them. In nucleotides, the CDR3 is TGTGCCAGCAGCGTAGGTAGCAGCTCCTACAATGAGCAGTTCTTC. Protein: CASSVGSSSYNEQFF.

The rearrangement uses TRBV27 and TRBJ2-1, with D unresolved. This CDR3 comprises 14 residues. With 1 base removed from V and 3 bases from J, the gap between germline ends came to 7 bases. In germline, CDR1 is MNHEY, CDR2 SMNVEV (reference sequence). CDR3 sequence reads: CASSLFGFYNEQFF. Here the CDR3 DNA reads TGTGCCAGCAGTTTATTCGGGTTCTACAATGAGCAGTTCTTC.

This chain uses TRBV28 with TRBJ1-1, with D unresolved. The CDR3 runs to 12 residues. Germline CDR1 is MDHEN and CDR2 is SYDVKM. The V end was cut by 7 bases, the J end by 3 bases, with 9 bases between. Here the CDR3 reads CASILRDTEAFF. The CDR3 region has the DNA TGTGCCAGCATTCTCCGGGACACTGAAGCTTTCTTT. Drawing the rest from reference TRBV28 and TRBJ1-1, the complete variable domain is DVKVTQSSRYLVKRTGEKVFLECVQDMDHENMFWYRQDPGLGLRLIYFSYDVKMKEKGDIPEGYSVSREKKERFSLILESASTNQTSMYLCASILRDTEAFFGQGTRLTVV.

Only a few counts were recorded for this clone. The V gene is TRBV27, the J gene TRBJ2-3, with TRBD2 identical over 9 bases. This CDR3 spans 16 amino acids. Germline V gives CDR1 MNHEY, CDR2 SMNVEV (reference sequence). The V and J ends lost 3 bases and 8 bases, in that order; junction bases with no gene match: 12. Here the CDR3 reads CASSFRASGTLGTQYF. The CDR3, as DNA: TGTGCCAGCAGTTTTAGGGCTAGCGGGACGCTTGGTACGCAGTATTTT.

This chain connects TRBV25-1 to TRBJ1-4; tentatively, D is TRBD1 (6 bases). V dropped 6 bases and J dropped 5 bases, with 13 bases sitting between them. Germline V gives CDR1 MGHDK, CDR2 SYGVNS. The CDR3 consists of 14 residues. The CDR3 DNA is TGTGCCAGCAGAAGGGGGTCCATCAATGAAAAACTGTTTTTT. Protein product: CASRRGSINEKLFF.

V is TRBV2 and J is TRBJ2-1; TRBD2 matches at 11 bases. The CDR3 consists of 13 residues. Germline CDR1 is SNHLY and CDR2 is FYNNEI. V was clipped by 6 bases and J by 6 bases; unmatched bases: 1. CDR3 loop: CASSGLAGNEQFF. The CDR3 DNA sequence: TGTGCCAGCAGCGGACTAGCGGGCAATGAGCAGTTCTTC.

This sequence joins TRBV11-2 and TRBJ1-1; a weak D match, TRBD1 (6 bases). Trimming took off 5 bases at V and 0 bases at J, with 25 bases between the two ends. The germline V gene has CDR1 SGHAT and CDR2 FQNNGV. The CDR3 extends over 19 amino acids. CDR3 nucleotide sequence: TGTGCCAGCAGCGTACCGTGGGGGGGCCCGGGGCGCATGAACACTGAAGCTTTCTTT. Its protein is CASSVPWGGPGRMNTEAFF.

The DNA for the CDR3 is TGCGCCAGCAGCTGGGGACAGCGCTCTGGGGCCAACGTCCTGACTTTC. Translating gives CASSWGQRSGANVLTF. V usage is TRBV4-1 and J usage is TRBJ2-6; 7 nucleotides agree with TRBD1. This CDR3 is 16 amino acids long. Trimming at V came to 5 bases and at J to 0 bases, leaving 4 bases not matched to a gene. CDR1 and CDR2 from the germline V gene are MGHRA and YSYEKL.

This clone occurred once. At one boundary the junction diverges from the germline segment, which might be a read error. This rearrangement joins TRBV4-1 to TRBJ1-1; D call uncertain. The CDR3 spans 15 residues. Germline CDR1 and CDR2: MGHRA and YSYEKL. CDR3 nucleotide sequence: TGCGCCAGCAGCCCCAGATCGACGGTAGACACTGAATCTTTCTTT. Translated, it gives CASSPRSTVDTESFF.

This chain links TRBV5-6 with TRBJ2-2, with 10 bases lining up with TRBD1. Germline CDR1 reads SGHDT; CDR2 reads YYEEEE. CDR3 length: 16 amino acids. Trimming took 2 bases from V and 7 from J; bases not matched to a gene: 8. The CDR3 region has the DNA TGTGCCAGCAGCTTTCTCTGGACAGGGGGAATCGGGGAGCTGTTTTTT. It yields the protein CASSFLWTGGIGELFF. Together with reference TRBV5-6 and TRBJ2-2, the CDR3 gives the full variable domain: DAGVTQSPTHLIKTRGQQVTLRCSPKSGHDTVSWYQQALGQGPQFIFQYYEEEERQRGNFPDRFSGHQFPNYSSELNVNALLLGDSALYLCASSFLWTGGIGELFFGEGSRLTVL.

The sample holds a few counts of this clone. The chain links TRBV7-3 to TRBJ1-1; weak D call: TRBD1 (5 bases). Trimming removed 5 bases at V and 5 bases at J, with 12 bases between. Germline CDR1 is SGHTA and CDR2 is FQGTGA. This CDR3 is 13 amino acids long. CDR3 sequence: CASSPDRQTEAFF. In nucleotides, the CDR3 is TGTGCCAGCAGCCCCGACAGACAGACTGAAGCTTTCTTT.

The CDR3 is CASKGGLYGYTF. In nucleotides, the CDR3 is TGTGCCAGTAAAGGGGGCCTTTATGGCTACACCTTC. This chain connects TRBV19 to TRBJ1-2, with 7 bases matching TRBD1. CDR3 length equals 12 residues. V gave up 7 bases and J gave up 5 bases; unmatched junction bases: 4. The germline gives CDR1 LNHDA, CDR2 SQIVND (reference sequence). The whole variable domain, filled in from reference TRBV19 and TRBJ1-2, reads DGGITQSPKYLFRKEGQNVTLSCEQNLNHDAMYWYRQDPGQGLRLIYYSQIVNDFQKGDIAEGYSVSREKKESFPLTVTSAQKNPTAFYLCASKGGLYGYTFGSGTRLTVV.

The genes are TRBV15 and TRBJ1-2, with 10 bases matching TRBD1. The CDR3 has 13 residues. V shed 5 bases, J shed 5 bases, and the junction held 2 bases outside the gene matches. Per germline, CDR1 LNHNV and CDR2 YYDKDF (reference sequence). CDR3 DNA sequence: TGTGCCACCAGCGTGGGACAGGGGTATGGCTACACCTTC. Its translation is CATSVGQGYGYTF.

The chain has TRBV7-2 and TRBJ2-6; D is ambiguous. The CDR3 runs to 14 residues. Trimming stripped 5 bases from V and 3 bases from J, with 8 bases between. The germline V gene has CDR1 SGHTA and CDR2 FQGNSA. CDR3 amino acids: CASSPLGGANVLTF. CDR3 coding DNA: TGTGCCAGCAGCCCCCTAGGTGGGGCCAACGTCCTGACTTTC.

The rearrangement uses TRBV6-1 and TRBJ2-3, with D possibly matching TRBD2 (6 bases). Trimming removed 5 bases from V and 1 base from J, with 13 bases in between. The CDR3 is made up of 15 amino acids. The germline V gene encodes CDR1 MNHNS and CDR2 SASEGT. CDR3 sequence: CASSLRRGGTDTQYF. DNA for the CDR3: TGTGCCAGCAGTCTAAGGAGGGGCGGCACAGATACGCAGTATTTT.

CDR3 nucleotides: TGTGCCAGCAGATTCGGGAGACAGGGCTACTATGGCTACACCTTC. Protein product: CASRFGRQGYYGYTF. The J gene is TRBJ1-2, the V gene TRBV27; 7 bases fit TRBD1. Germline V gene lookup returns CDR1 MNHEY and CDR2 SMNVEV (reference sequence). V dropped 6 bases and J dropped 3; count of bases not matched to a gene: 10. This CDR3 has 15 residues.

The chain is built from TRBV4-3 and TRBJ2-7, with 9 bases lining up with TRBD2. The CDR3 is 16 residues long. V trimming: 0 bases; J trimming: 3 bases; junction bases outside the gene matches: 6. Germline CDR1 LGHNA, CDR2 YSLEER. The CDR3 DNA reads TGCGCCAGCAGCCAAGATTTAGCGGGAGAGTTCTACGAGCAGTACTTC. This sequence encodes CASSQDLAGEFYEQYF.

The rearrangement joins TRBV6-5 to TRBJ2-1; 9 nucleotides agree with TRBD1. This CDR3 has 13 residues. Germline CDR1 reads MNHEY; CDR2 reads SVGAGI. V gave up 5 bases and J gave up 15 bases; unmatched junction bases: 11. The CDR3 nucleotides are TGTGCCAGCAGTCCCCTACTGGACAGGGGTGCGTTCTTC. Its protein is CASSPLLDRGAFF.

The chain has TRBV27 and TRBJ2-7, with 7 bases that match TRBD2. The CDR3 spans 15 residues. From germline, CDR1 is MNHEY and CDR2 SMNVEV (reference sequence). The V gene end was trimmed by 0 bases and the J gene end by 1 base; junction bases not matched to a gene: 3. The CDR3 sequence: CASSLSPGLSYEQYF. The CDR3 bases are TGTGCCAGCAGTTTATCCCCGGGACTATCCTACGAGCAGTACTTC.

This chain links TRBV5-4 with TRBJ2-2, with TRBD1 identical over 7 bases. The junction had 11 bases not matched to a gene; V was cut back by 3 bases and J by 6 bases. This CDR3 has 16 amino acids. Germline values: CDR1 SGHNT, CDR2 YYREEE (reference sequence). The CDR3 here is CASSSTPGTAPGELFF. CDR3 bases: TGTGCCAGCAGCTCGACGCCCGGGACAGCTCCCGGGGAGCTGTTTTTT.

For the CDR3, the DNA is TGTGCCAGCAGCTCAGACTTGGCCACTGAAGCTTTCTTT. Translated, it gives CASSSDLATEAFF. J is TRBJ1-1 and V is TRBV9; no definite D call. Looked up from germline, CDR1 is SGDLS and CDR2 is YYNGEE. Trimming shortened V by 4 bases and J by 4 bases, and 11 bases separated the two germline ends. This CDR3 is 13 amino acids long.

The chain carries TRBV4-1 and TRBJ1-2; tentatively, D is TRBD1 (5 bases). V was trimmed by 5 bases and J by 7 bases, leaving 14 bases between them. CDR1 MGHRA and CDR2 YSYEKL come from the germline V gene. This CDR3 spans 13 amino acids. The CDR3 DNA reads as TGCGCCAGCAGCTTCCGGGACTTTCGTGGCTACACCTTC. Protein: CASSFRDFRGYTF.

This clone has just one count. The V gene is TRBV7-8, the J gene TRBJ2-7; TRBD2 is a possible D gene (5 bases). The V and J ends lost 1 base and 2 bases respectively, with 18 bases between them. The CDR3 is made up of 17 amino acids. Germline V gives CDR1 SGHVS, CDR2 FQNEAQ. The CDR3, as DNA: TGTGCCAGCAGCTTAGAGAGTCGGAGGTTCTCAACCTACGAGCAGTACTTC. Amino acids: CASSLESRRFSTYEQYF.

This clone showed up just once. The chain joins TRBV7-9 to TRBJ2-7, with TRBD2 matching 7 bases. The CDR3 is made up of 15 amino acids. Germline V gene sequence: CDR1 SEHNR, CDR2 FQNEAQ (reference sequence). The junction had 13 bases not matched to a gene; V was cut back by 5 bases and J by 6 bases. This CDR3 reads CASSPREGLNLEQYF. CDR3 DNA: TGTGCCAGCAGCCCAAGGGAGGGCCTAAACCTCGAGCAGTACTTC.

Comment on this clone: The likely explanation is a read error, given a far larger clone one base away. Other DNA sequences in the same sample also yield this CDR3. CDR3 protein: CASSGTSGSTDTQYF. CDR3 nucleotide sequence: TGTGCCAGCAGCGGGACTAGCGGGAGCACAGATACGCAGTATTTT. The chain links TRBV9 to TRBJ2-3; TRBD2 aligns across 11 bases. J lost 0 bases, V lost 3 bases, and 0 bases had no gene match. This CDR3 contains 15 residues. CDR1 SGDLS and CDR2 YYNGEE come from the germline V gene.